A single sample gave rise to the 20 T cell receptor beta chains below, sequenced in a study of PD-1 blockade in classical Hodgkin lymphoma. Time point denoted: cycle 4 day 1 (C4D1), after less than seven weeks of nivolumab. Each of the patients experienced relapse following autologous stem cell transplantation, and their brentuximab vedotin exposure differed. Researchers report purifying CD4+ T cells from thawed PBMCs by magnetic negative selection. TCRdb's table, derived via immunoSEQ multiplex PCR, lists solely in-frame clones and lacks some. The sample has about 30,000 clones, 70% to 90% seen once; the top ten hold about 0.45%. Here the sequenced sample was CD4+ T cells from blood, taken before the fourth cycle of nivolumab. These TCRs come from a human donor with classical Hodgkin lymphoma.

The rearrangement joins TRBV10-3 to TRBJ2-3, with D possibly TRBD2 on 7 matching bases. There are 20 residues in the CDR3. CDR1 is ENHRY and CDR2 is SYGVKD in the germline V gene. V lost 2 bases and J lost 4, with 28 bases in between. CDR3: CAISEPYEWGGPNEADTQYF. The CDR3 DNA is TGTGCCATCAGTGAGCCCTACGAATGGGGGGGCCCGAATGAGGCAGATACGCAGTATTTT.

The chain couples TRBV18 to TRBJ2-1; the match to TRBD2 covers 10 bases. The CDR3 is 20 amino acids. Trimming took 4 bases from V and 1 from J; bases not matched to a gene: 16. The V gene's germline CDR1 is KGHSH and CDR2 LQKENI. The CDR3 nucleotides are TGTGCCAGCTCACGGACAGGGACGAATAGCGGGAGGACTTCCTACAATGAGCAGTTCTTC. Protein sequence: CASSRTGTNSGRTSYNEQFF.

This clone was detected only once. The rearrangement links TRBV7-2 to TRBJ2-3, with D perhaps matching TRBD2 (6 bases). Germline V gene sequence: CDR1 SGHTA, CDR2 FQGNSA. This CDR3 has 15 amino acids. V lost 5 bases to trimming and J lost 5 bases, with 17 bases between them. The CDR3 nucleotides are TGTGCCAGCAGCCGGACCCCAGGGACTTTAGATACGCAGTATTTT. This gives the protein CASSRTPGTLDTQYF.

The rearrangement joins TRBV19 to TRBJ2-2; a weak D match, TRBD1 (6 bases). Trimming took off 9 bases at V and 4 bases at J, with 15 bases between the two ends. The CDR3 is made up of 14 amino acids. The germline CDR1 and CDR2 sequences are LNHDA and SQIVND (reference sequence). The CDR3 DNA reads as TGTGCCAGCGATACAGGGTATCGCACCGGGGAGCTGTTTTTT. This sequence encodes CASDTGYRTGELFF. The full variable domain, rest sourced from reference TRBV19 and TRBJ2-2, is DGGITQSPKYLFRKEGQNVTLSCEQNLNHDAMYWYRQDPGQGLRLIYYSQIVNDFQKGDIAEGYSVSREKKESFPLTVTSAQKNPTAFYLCASDTGYRTGELFFGEGSRLTVL.

This clone was seen a single time. This chain joins TRBV18 and TRBJ1-5; D is unresolved. V was clipped by 2 bases and J by 7 bases, with 9 bases between them. In germline, CDR1 is KGHSH, CDR2 LQKENI. This CDR3 has 13 amino acids. CDR3 sequence reads: CASSPSGVQPQHF. CDR3 DNA sequence: TGTGCCAGCTCACCAAGTGGGGTCCAGCCCCAGCATTTT.

The chain couples TRBV2 to TRBJ2-7; D is undetermined. Germline V gene sequence: CDR1 SNHLY, CDR2 FYNNEI. The CDR3 sequence is 14 residues long. Trimming stripped 1 base from V and 3 bases from J, with 10 bases between. The CDR3 bases are TGTGCCAGCAGTGAAGTGCGGCAGAGCTACGAGCAGTACTTC. Residues: CASSEVRQSYEQYF.

Only a few counts were recorded for this clone. This chain joins TRBV4-1 and TRBJ1-4; 9 nucleotides match TRBD1. The CDR3 sequence is 14 residues long. Trimming at V came to 6 bases and at J to 7 bases, leaving 6 bases not matched to a gene. The V gene's germline CDR1 is MGHRA and CDR2 YSYEKL. In DNA, the CDR3 is TGCGCCAGCAGTTACAGGGGGCGGCGTGAAAAACTGTTTTTT. Translated: CASSYRGRREKLFF.

There are a few counts of this clone. CDR3 region: CASSNGQGGREKLFF. CDR3 DNA: TGTGCCAGCAGCAACGGACAGGGGGGTCGTGAAAAACTGTTTTTT. The chain links TRBV7-9 to TRBJ1-4, with 10 positions matching TRBD1. CDR3 length equals 15 residues. Looked up from germline, CDR1 is SEHNR and CDR2 is FQNEAQ (reference sequence). Germline trimming cut 5 bases from V and 7 bases from J; bases unmatched to any gene: 7.

The chain links TRBV11-2 to TRBJ1-3; D is unresolved. CDR1 is SGHAT and CDR2 is FQNNGV in the germline V gene. Trimming removed 1 base at V and 1 base at J, with 14 bases between. The CDR3 runs to 17 residues. The CDR3 region is CASSLVPISGSGNTIYF. In DNA, the CDR3 is TGTGCCAGCAGCTTAGTCCCGATTTCAGGTTCTGGAAACACCATATATTTT.

This chain uses TRBV20-1 with TRBJ2-7; no reliable D call. The CDR3 covers 11 residues. The V gene's germline CDR1 is DFQATT and CDR2 SNEGSKA (reference sequence). V gave up 0 bases and J gave up 6 bases, with 6 bases separating them. The CDR3 sequence: CSARDNSEQYF. The CDR3 coding sequence is TGCAGTGCTAGAGATAATTCCGAGCAGTACTTC.

V and J are TRBV7-2 and TRBJ2-5, with 7 bases that match TRBD2. V shed 5 bases, J shed 2 bases, and the junction held 8 bases outside the gene matches. Germline V gene lookup returns CDR1 SGHTA and CDR2 FQGNSA. There are 15 residues in the CDR3. The CDR3 here is CASSARGGGQETQYF. The CDR3 coding sequence is TGTGCCAGCAGCGCTCGCGGGGGAGGACAAGAGACCCAGTACTTC.

This clone has more than one count but fewer than ten. The chain uses TRBV30 and TRBJ1-1; 7 nucleotides match TRBD1. V was pared by 1 base and J by 3 bases, with 5 bases of the junction left unmatched. The CDR3 totals 14 residues. Germline lookup yields CDR1 GTSNPN and CDR2 SVGIG (reference sequence). The DNA of the CDR3 is TGTGCCTGGAGTGAGGGGCAGGGGGACACTGAAGCTTTCTTT. Its protein product is CAWSEGQGDTEAFF.

The chain recombines TRBV28 with TRBJ2-2; a weak D match, TRBD1 (7 bases). CDR3 length: 16 amino acids. Trimming left V 6 bases short and J 1 base short, with 15 bases between. Germline CDR1 is MDHEN and CDR2 is SYDVKM. The DNA of the CDR3 is TGTGCCAGCAGCCAACGACAGGGAGGGAACACCGGGGAGCTGTTTTTT. Translation gives CASSQRQGGNTGELFF.

J is TRBJ1-5 and V is TRBV6-5; D is undetermined. The CDR3 extends over 15 amino acids. Trimming pared 6 bases from V and 0 bases from J, leaving 12 bases between. CDR1 is MNHEY and CDR2 is SVGAGI in the germline V gene. CDR3 amino acids: CASSPTLYSNQPQHF. CDR3 nucleotide sequence: TGTGCCAGCAGCCCAACTCTATATAGCAATCAGCCCCAGCATTTT.

This rearrangement joins TRBV19 to TRBJ2-3; 10 positions match TRBD1. The V gene end was trimmed by 5 bases and the J gene end by 0 bases; junction bases not matched to a gene: 8. The germline V gene has CDR1 LNHDA and CDR2 SQIVND (reference sequence). There are 17 residues in the CDR3. The CDR3 protein is CASSSGQGTSSTDTQYF. The CDR3 region has the DNA TGTGCCAGTAGTTCGGGACAGGGGACTTCTAGCACAGATACGCAGTATTTT.

The J gene is TRBJ1-2, the V gene TRBV5-1, with D perhaps matching TRBD1 (5 bases). V lost 0 bases and J lost 3, with 9 bases in between. The CDR3 runs to 14 residues. Germline CDR1 reads SGHRS; CDR2 reads YFSETQ. The CDR3 nucleotides read TGCGCCAGCAGCTTGGACCAGGGCCACTATGGCTACACCTTC. This sequence encodes CASSLDQGHYGYTF.

A single count supports this clone. This chain joins TRBV18 and TRBJ2-7; 8 bases fit TRBD1. The CDR3 runs 16 residues. The J segment lost 3 bases and the V segment lost 2 bases, leaving 9 bases of the junction unmatched. Germline V gives CDR1 KGHSH, CDR2 LQKENI. The CDR3 loop reads CASSPGGTGGYYEQYF. The CDR3 nucleotides read TGTGCCAGCTCACCAGGAGGGACAGGAGGGTACTACGAGCAGTACTTC.

This rearrangement joins TRBV4-2 to TRBJ2-5, with D unclear. The length of the CDR3 is 15 residues. The germline CDR1 and CDR2 sequences are LGHNA and YNFKEQ. The V end lost 0 bases, the J end lost 5 bases, and 13 bases lay between the germline ends. As DNA, the CDR3 is TGTGCCAGCAGCCAAGATGGCGACCATAGGGAGACCCAGTACTTC. Translated: CASSQDGDHRETQYF.

The chain couples TRBV5-5 to TRBJ2-5; 9 nucleotides match TRBD1. J gave up 4 bases and V 4 bases, and 5 bases lay outside the gene matches. The CDR3 is 14 amino acids. Germline values: CDR1 SGHKS, CDR2 YYEKEE (reference sequence). CDR3 nucleotide sequence: TGTGCCAGCAGCGGTAAGGGACAGGGAGAGACCCAGTACTTC. This gives the protein CASSGKGQGETQYF.

This chain joins TRBV5-4 and TRBJ2-1; 16 positions match TRBD2. The CDR3 contains 18 residues. The germline V gene has CDR1 SGHNT and CDR2 YYREEE (reference sequence). V was pared by 4 bases and J by 2 bases, with 6 bases of the junction left unmatched. CDR3 DNA: TGTGCCAGCAGCCCGGGACTAGCGGGAGGGCCGGCCTACAATGAGCAGTTCTTC. This encodes CASSPGLAGGPAYNEQFF.